These 7 T cell receptor beta chains were all obtained from the same sample, sequenced in a study of T-cell reconstitution after alpha-beta-depleted transplantation in children. Researchers prepared the TCRbeta library using unique molecular identifiers, the study reports. TCRdb ran MiXCR on the PCR reads and lists one entry per CDR3 protein. Altogether around 500,000 distinct CDR3 sequences are present, 20% to 25% being singletons, with the ten largest covering about 14%. The material was PBMCs, mostly from graft donor cells, obtained 360 days after TCRalphabeta/CD19-depleted stem cell transplant. These receptors were collected from a boy younger than two who had a stem cell transplant for acute myeloid leukemia, so the T cells may come from the graft donor.

As to this clonotype: This clone may be a read error of a much larger clone one base away. The chain recombines TRBV5-5 with TRBJ2-7, with a tentative D call TRBD1 (6 bases). This CDR3 is built from 15 residues. Germline assignment: CDR1 SGHKS and CDR2 YYEKEE (reference sequence). The V end was cut by 0 bases, the J end by 0 bases, with 10 bases between. CDR3 loop: CASSLGQVSSYEQYF. The DNA of the CDR3 is TGTGCCAGCAGCTTGGGACAGGTTAGCTCCTACGAGCAGTACTTC.

Many counts were recorded for this clonotype. The genes are TRBV13 and TRBJ2-3, with D tentatively TRBD1 or TRBD2 (5 bases each). CDR3 size: 15 residues. V lost 2 bases and J 2 bases, leaving 11 bases between the germline ends. In germline, CDR1 is PRHDT, CDR2 FYEKMQ (reference sequence). The CDR3 coding sequence is TGTGCCAGCAGCTTATCTGGGGGATTCACAGATACGCAGTATTTT. This codes for CASSLSGGFTDTQYF. The variable domain in full, completed from reference TRBV13 and TRBJ2-3, reads AAGVIQSPRHLIKEKRETATLKCYPIPRHDTVYWYQQGPGQDPQFLISFYEKMQSDKGSIPDRFSAQQFSDYHSELNMSSLELGDSALYFCASSLSGGFTDTQYFGPGTRLTVL.

This clonotype was recorded a few times. This chain links TRBV5-1 with TRBJ2-5; D is uncertain. Germline values: CDR1 SGHRS, CDR2 YFSETQ. The CDR3 runs 16 residues. V lost 0 bases to trimming and J lost 4 bases, with 16 bases between them. CDR3 sequence reads: CASSLASDQVGETQYF. In DNA, the CDR3 is TGCGCCAGCAGCTTGGCCTCGGACCAGGTAGGAGAGACCCAGTACTTC.

The rearrangement links TRBV27 to TRBJ2-1; D gene unclear. The CDR3 loop spans 15 amino acids. Germline CDR1 and CDR2: MNHEY and SMNVEV (reference sequence). V dropped 2 bases and J dropped 4 bases, with 12 bases sitting between them. CDR3: CASSLIGSLYNEQFF. CDR3 sequence (DNA): TGTGCCAGCAGTTTAATTGGGTCCCTGTACAATGAGCAGTTCTTC.

This clonotype was detected many times. The CDR3 sequence is CASSYRDLPYNEQFF. Here the CDR3 DNA reads TGTGCCAGCAGCTACCGGGACCTTCCATACAATGAGCAGTTCTTC. The chain joins TRBV7-9 to TRBJ2-1; D may match TRBD1 or TRBD2 (5 bases each). Germline-derived CDR1 and CDR2 are SEHNR and FQNEAQ (reference sequence). V lost 4 bases and J 4 bases, leaving 14 bases between the germline ends. The CDR3 totals 15 residues.

This clonotype was observed a handful of times. The chain is built from TRBV6-5 and TRBJ1-2, with D perhaps TRBD1 (5 bases). This CDR3 is built from 15 residues. Trimming stripped 2 bases from V and 4 bases from J, with 14 bases between. From germline, CDR1 is MNHEY and CDR2 SVGAGI. CDR3 nucleotides: TGTGCCAGCAGTTACGTGGCGGGGGGGATCTATGGCTACACCTTC. Its protein product is CASSYVAGGIYGYTF.

V is TRBV6-2 or TRBV6-3 and J is TRBJ1-1, with D perhaps TRBD1 (5 bases). The germline gives CDR1 MNHEY, CDR2 SVGEGT. This CDR3 has 15 residues. The V gene lost 2 bases and the J gene lost 0 bases, with 10 bases spanning the gap. The CDR3 here is CASSYPDSVNTEAFF. Here the CDR3 DNA reads TGTGCCAGCAGTTACCCCGACAGCGTGAACACTGAAGCTTTCTTT.